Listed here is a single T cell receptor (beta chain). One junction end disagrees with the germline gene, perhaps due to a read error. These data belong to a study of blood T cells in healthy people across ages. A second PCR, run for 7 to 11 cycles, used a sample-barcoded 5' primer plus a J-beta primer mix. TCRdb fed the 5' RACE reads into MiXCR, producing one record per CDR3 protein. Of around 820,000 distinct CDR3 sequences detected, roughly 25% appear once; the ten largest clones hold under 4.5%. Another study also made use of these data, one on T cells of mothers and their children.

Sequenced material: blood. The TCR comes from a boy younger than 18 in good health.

As DNA, the CDR3 is TGTGCCAGCAGCCAAGATTCCCAGCCTAGCACGGATACGCAGTATTTT. Its protein is CASSQDSQPSTDTQYF. The chain is built from TRBV14 and TRBJ2-3; D perhaps matches TRBD2 (5 bases). CDR1 and CDR2 from the germline V gene are SGHDN and FVKESK. The CDR3 extends over 16 amino acids.